This T cell receptor beta chain was profiled in a study of T cell responses to AZD1222 COVID-19 vaccine. Produced via immunoSEQ multiplex PCR; TCRdb's table is partial and in-frame only. The table has 150,000 to 180,000 clones, more than 90% seen once; the top ten hold approximately 17%. CDR1 and CDR2 from the germline V gene are SGHDN and FVKESK. This CDR3 contains 18 residues. Trimming took off 0 bases at V and 4 bases at J, with 18 bases between the two ends. Notes on the study in general: Variant regions that are unmutated are reportedly the target of nearly half of spike-specific TCRs. Donors were largely white British and mainly female; clonal diversity was possibly underestimated.

As for this clone: Its antigen is unidentified.

The receptor was derived from an adult in good health. This chain joins TRBV14 and TRBJ2-2, with a possible D match to TRBD2 (5 bases). The sequences come from peripheral blood, collected on day 0 of AZD1222 vaccination. CDR3 residues: CASSQDSYGLRGTGELFF. The CDR3 nucleotides read TGTGCCAGCAGCCAAGACTCTTACGGACTTCGCGGCACCGGGGAGCTGTTTTTT.